Below, 8 T cell receptor beta chains from the same sample are listed, as sequenced in a study of T cell clonality in common variable immunodeficiency. These TCRs' antigens remain unknown. Whole-study findings and limits: In common variable immunodeficiency, TCR beta chains reportedly carried fewer deletions and N-nucleotide insertions.

Here immunoSEQ multiplex PCR was the method, and the copy in TCRdb shows in-frame clones only, minus some. The sample presents around 13,000 clones, none singletons. Sequencing input: peripheral blood mononuclear cells. The receptors stem from a human donor with common variable immunodeficiency.

This clone was detected only a few times. The CDR3 extends 3 residues past the end of the read, so its final part is completed from the germline J gene. The chain recombines TRBV11-2 with TRBJ2-1; TRBD1 might be the D (6 bases). CDR1 SGHAT and CDR2 FQNNGV come from the germline V gene. The CDR3 length is 14 residues. V was pared by 5 bases and J by 3 bases, with 11 bases between. The sequenced part of the CDR3 DNA is TGTGCCAGCAGCGTCACAGGGATCTACAATGAG. Amino acid sequence: CASSVTGIYNE. The CDR3 as a whole reads CASSVTGIYNEQFF. Combining the CDR3 with reference TRBV11-2 and TRBJ2-1 gives the whole variable domain EAGVAQSPRYKIIEKRQSVAFWCNPISGHATLYWYQQILGQGPKLLIQFQNNGVVDDSQLPKDRFSAERLKGVDSTLKIQPAKLEDSAVYLCASSVTGIYNEQFFGPGTRLTVL.

About this clone: The observed sequence ends 3 residues before the CDR3 terminus, with the missing tail filled in from the germline J gene. The rearrangement links TRBV19 to TRBJ1-1; D is unclear. Germline assignment: CDR1 LNHDA and CDR2 SQIVND (reference sequence). The CDR3 totals 13 residues. The V end was cut by 3 bases, the J end by 1 base, with 6 bases between. CDR3 DNA (partial): TGTGCCAGTAGTATGAGCCAGAACACTGAA. Its translation is CASSMSQNTE. In full, the CDR3 reads CASSMSQNTEAFF. The full variable domain, rest sourced from reference TRBV19 and TRBJ1-1, is DGGITQSPKYLFRKEGQNVTLSCEQNLNHDAMYWYRQDPGQGLRLIYYSQIVNDFQKGDIAEGYSVSREKKESFPLTVTSAQKNPTAFYLCASSMSQNTEAFFGQGTRLTVV.

Comment on this clone: The missing CDR3 end, 3 residues past where the read stops, is filled in from the germline J gene. V usage is TRBV2 and J usage is TRBJ2-1, with D maybe TRBD2 (7 bases). The CDR3 runs 15 residues. V lost 6 bases and J 7 bases, leaving 19 bases between the germline ends. Germline CDR1 SNHLY, CDR2 FYNNEI. The CDR3 here is CASSWTSRGTNEQFF. CDR3 bases read: TGTGCCAGCAGCTGGACTTCGCGGGGGACAAATGAG.

This clone was seen only a few times. The CDR3 end falls 3 residues outside the read, so it is completed with the germline J gene. The J gene is TRBJ2-2, the V gene TRBV2, with D perhaps matching TRBD2 (6 bases). The length of the CDR3 is 13 residues. Germline V gene data show CDR1 as SNHLY and CDR2 as FYNNEI. Trimming shortened V by 5 bases and J by 6 bases, and 10 bases separated the two germline ends. The sequenced CDR3 bases are TGTGCCAGCAGTATTGGAGGGTCCGGGGAG. Protein product: CASSIGGSGE. The CDR3 in its entirety is CASSIGGSGELFF.

Only a few counts were recorded for this clone. The CDR3 end falls 3 residues outside the read, so it is completed with the germline J gene. The rearrangement uses TRBV18 and TRBJ1-1, with 7 nucleotides matching TRBD1. The V gene end was trimmed by 6 bases and the J gene end by 4 bases; junction bases not matched to a gene: 8. CDR1 is KGHSH and CDR2 is LQKENI in the germline V gene. This CDR3 is built from 14 residues. The CDR3 DNA, read in part, is TGTGCCAGCTCCAAGAGTGCAGGGGGCACTGAA. It encodes CASSKSAGGTE. The full CDR3 protein reads CASSKSAGGTEAFF.

This clone was picked up a small number of times. The read ends 3 residues shy of where the CDR3 ends; the end is completed using the germline J gene. The chain is built from TRBV7-3 and TRBJ2-3; TRBD1 agrees at 9 bases. V trimming: 7 bases; J trimming: 3 bases; junction bases outside the gene matches: 2. CDR3 length equals 13 residues. Germline values: CDR1 SGHTA, CDR2 FQGTGA. Incomplete CDR3 DNA: TGTGCCAGCAACAGGGGGCCGACAGATACG. Its protein is CASNRGPTDT. The whole CDR3 protein is CASNRGPTDTQYF. The whole variable domain, remainder taken from reference TRBV7-3 and TRBJ2-3, is GAGVSQTPSNKVTEKGKYVELRCDPISGHTALYWYRQSLGQGPEFLIYFQGTGAADDSGLPNDRFFAVRPEGSVSTLKIQRTERGDSAVYLCASNRGPTDTQYFGPGTRLTVL.

Concerning this clone itself: Read sequence stops 3 residues before the CDR3 end, and the germline J gene provides the missing end. The rearrangement joins TRBV18 to TRBJ2-1, with 10 bases aligning to TRBD2. The CDR3 loop spans 14 amino acids. Germline V CDR1 and CDR2: KGHSH, LQKENI. The trim removed 1 base at V and 9 bases at J, leaving 3 bases unmatched. CDR3 protein: CASSPLAGGPEQFF. The sequenced part of the CDR3 DNA is TGTGCCAGCTCACCACTAGCGGGGGGCCCTGAG.

As regards this clone: The observed sequence ends 3 residues before the CDR3 terminus, with the missing tail filled in from the germline J gene. The chain has TRBV19 and TRBJ2-5, with TRBD1 as a possible D gene (5 bases). The ends were cut back, 1 base at V and 1 base at J, with 7 bases in the middle. Germline V gene data show CDR1 as LNHDA and CDR2 as SQIVND (reference sequence). This CDR3 region has 14 residues. Partial CDR3 DNA: TGTGCCAGTAGTATAGCCAGGGCCCAAGAGACC. Its protein is CASSIARAQET. The entire CDR3 protein is CASSIARAQETQYF. The full variable domain, its missing parts supplied by reference TRBV19 and TRBJ2-5, is DGGITQSPKYLFRKEGQNVTLSCEQNLNHDAMYWYRQDPGQGLRLIYYSQIVNDFQKGDIAEGYSVSREKKESFPLTVTSAQKNPTAFYLCASSIARAQETQYFGPGTRLLVL.